The 19 T cell receptor beta chains in this list originate from one sample, sequenced in a study of shared clonotypes between healthy human individuals. Here immunoSEQ multiplex PCR was the method, and the copy in TCRdb shows in-frame clones only, minus some. The table has about a million clones, 70% to 80% seen once. The sample taken for sequencing was memory CD4+ T cells from PBMCs. This sample's subset: CD45RA-negative fraction. The receptors derive from a man aged 18 to 30 in good health. Some clones in this sample may be carry-over from other donors' samples.

V usage is TRBV27 and J usage is TRBJ2-4; TRBD1 matches 8 bases. Per the germline V gene, CDR1 is MNHEY and CDR2 is SMNVEV (reference sequence). This CDR3 is 16 amino acids long. V was clipped by 6 bases and J by 6 bases; unmatched bases: 13. Here the CDR3 reads CASSLQGGQGRNIQYF. CDR3 coding DNA: TGTGCCAGCAGCCTACAAGGAGGACAGGGCAGAAACATTCAGTACTTC.

V and J are TRBV28 and TRBJ2-7; 7 nucleotides match TRBD1. Germline CDR1 and CDR2: MDHEN and SYDVKM. The CDR3 length is 17 residues. The V and J ends lost 6 bases and 4 bases, in that order; junction bases with no gene match: 18. This CDR3 is CASSPPDWTGNRYEQYF. Written as DNA, the CDR3 is TGTGCCAGCAGCCCCCCCGACTGGACAGGTAACAGGTACGAGCAGTACTTC.

The V call is TRBV13, the J call TRBJ2-1; D gene uncertain. The CDR3 extends over 15 amino acids. The V gene lost 3 bases and the J gene lost 5 bases, with 14 bases spanning the gap. Germline-derived CDR1 and CDR2 are PRHDT and FYEKMQ (reference sequence). This CDR3 is CASSFSAPPNNEQFF. The DNA of the CDR3 is TGTGCCAGCAGCTTCTCGGCCCCACCGAACAATGAGCAGTTCTTC.

The V call is TRBV6-1, the J call TRBJ2-3; TRBD2 aligns across 9 bases. Germline CDR1 is MNHNS and CDR2 is SASEGT. V was pared by 5 bases and J by 0 bases, with 3 bases of the junction left unmatched. The CDR3 is 15 amino acids. The CDR3 protein is CASSLAGASTDTQYF. CDR3 sequence (DNA): TGTGCCAGCAGTTTAGCGGGAGCCAGCACAGATACGCAGTATTTT.

This clone came up once. This chain uses TRBV9 with TRBJ2-2; D is possibly TRBD2 (6 bases). The V end lost 0 bases, the J end lost 5 bases, and 11 bases lay between the germline ends. Germline V CDR1 and CDR2: SGDLS, YYNGEE. CDR3 length: 15 amino acids. The CDR3 bases are TGTGCCAGCAGCGTAGGCCCCAGCGGGACCGGGGAGCTGTTTTTT. It yields the protein CASSVGPSGTGELFF.

The V call is TRBV14, the J call TRBJ2-1; D gene uncertain. The CDR3 contains 14 residues. Between the trimmed V and J ends, which lost 4 bases and 6 bases, there was a span of 13 bases. The germline gives CDR1 SGHDN, CDR2 FVKESK. CDR3 region: CASSPLQRGNEQFF. CDR3 sequence (DNA): TGTGCCAGCAGCCCGCTACAGCGCGGCAATGAGCAGTTCTTC.

This rearrangement joins TRBV5-1 to TRBJ2-5, with D possibly being TRBD1 (6 bases). Trimming stripped 4 bases from V and 4 bases from J, with 14 bases between. Looked up from germline, CDR1 is SGHRS and CDR2 is YFSETQ. This CDR3 is built from 14 residues. CDR3: CASSLMGARETQYF. CDR3 sequence (DNA): TGCGCCAGCAGCCTGATGGGGGCGCGAGAGACCCAGTACTTC.

The chain couples TRBV2 to TRBJ2-7; TRBD2 aligns across 7 bases. This CDR3 spans 13 amino acids. V shed 7 bases and J 12 bases; nucleotides not matched to a gene: 15. In germline, CDR1 is SNHLY, CDR2 FYNNEI. This CDR3 is CASIAGLAALLYF. CDR3 nucleotides: TGTGCCAGCATCGCCGGGCTAGCGGCACTTTTGTACTTC.

This clone has a single count. This chain links TRBV4-1 with TRBJ2-2; TRBD2 matches at 8 bases. CDR1 is MGHRA, CDR2 YSYEKL, per germline. Trimming took 1 base from V and 1 from J; bases not matched to a gene: 2. The CDR3 totals 16 residues. CDR3 amino acids: CASSQGLARNTGELFF. The CDR3 DNA is TGCGCCAGCAGCCAAGGACTAGCGCGGAACACCGGGGAGCTGTTTTTT.

Details on this clone: Distinct nucleotide sequences in the sample also encode this CDR3. The V gene is TRBV7-2, the J gene TRBJ1-1; no clear D gene. Germline assignment: CDR1 SGHTA and CDR2 FQGNSA. Trimming shortened V by 5 bases and J by 5 bases, and 9 bases separated the two germline ends. CDR3 length equals 12 residues. Written as DNA, the CDR3 is TGTGCCAGCAGCCCCGACGCGACTGAAGCTTTCTTT. Its protein product is CASSPDATEAFF.

The chain couples TRBV5-1 to TRBJ1-5, with D perhaps TRBD1 (5 bases). V shed 2 bases and J shed 3 bases, with 12 bases lying between them. Germline V lookup: CDR1 SGHRS, CDR2 YFSETQ. This CDR3 comprises 15 residues. In DNA form, the CDR3 reads TGCGCCAGCAGCTTCCTCGGGGGGGTCAATCAGCCCCAGCATTTT. Encoded protein: CASSFLGGVNQPQHF.

This sequence joins TRBV29-1 and TRBJ1-2; 11 bases agree with TRBD1. Germline values: CDR1 SQVTM, CDR2 ANQGSEA. Unmatched junction bases numbered 9, after V lost 7 bases and J lost 8 bases. The CDR3 is 13 amino acids. CDR3 coding DNA: TGCAGCGCTTCCGGGACAGGGGGATACGGCTACACCTTC. Amino acids: CSASGTGGYGYTF.

The rearrangement uses TRBV18 and TRBJ2-1, with a weak D call TRBD2 (6 bases). Trimming removed 1 base from V and 5 bases from J, with 9 bases in between. Germline V gene sequence: CDR1 KGHSH, CDR2 LQKENI. CDR3 length: 14 amino acids. The CDR3 region has the DNA TGTGCCAGCTCACCACAGTGGGAGGACAATGAGCAGTTCTTC. It codes for CASSPQWEDNEQFF.

The J gene is TRBJ2-2, the V gene TRBV4-3; 14 bases fit TRBD2. V dropped 4 bases and J dropped 4; count of bases not matched to a gene: 11. The CDR3 is made up of 19 amino acids. The germline gives CDR1 LGHNA, CDR2 YSLEER. The DNA of the CDR3 is TGCGCCAGCAGCCCCTCCCGACTAGCGGGAGGGCTTGGCACCGGGGAGCTGTTTTTT. Translating it yields CASSPSRLAGGLGTGELFF.

This chain uses TRBV4-3 with TRBJ2-4, with D unresolved. CDR3 size: 15 residues. CDR1 is LGHNA and CDR2 is YSLEER in the germline V gene. Trimming removed 1 base from V and 3 bases from J, with 10 bases in between. CDR3 region: CASSQVVIGKNIQYF. The CDR3 DNA reads as TGCGCCAGCAGCCAAGTCGTGATTGGCAAAAACATTCAGTACTTC.

This chain uses TRBV18 with TRBJ2-1; D is tentatively TRBD1 or TRBD2 (5 bases each). With 4 bases removed from V and 6 bases from J, the gap between germline ends came to 16 bases. The germline V gene has CDR1 KGHSH and CDR2 LQKENI. The CDR3 has 15 residues. DNA for the CDR3: TGTGCCAGCTCACGGGGCGGACCGAGGGGCAATGAGCAGTTCTTC. This translates into CASSRGGPRGNEQFF.

V usage is TRBV2 and J usage is TRBJ2-2, with D possibly TRBD1 on 6 matching bases. Trimming left V 6 bases short and J 5 bases short, with 16 bases between. The CDR3 length is 15 residues. From germline, CDR1 is SNHLY and CDR2 FYNNEI. The CDR3 loop is CASRTGIGRTGELFF. CDR3 nucleotide sequence: TGTGCCAGCAGGACAGGTATCGGACGGACCGGGGAGCTGTTTTTT.

This chain connects TRBV7-9 to TRBJ1-4, with 8 bases that match TRBD1. Germline CDR1 and CDR2: SEHNR and FQNEAQ (reference sequence). The J segment lost 7 bases and the V segment lost 2 bases, leaving 6 bases of the junction unmatched. The CDR3 length is 15 residues. The CDR3 loop is CASSLRTGLSEKLFF. The CDR3 DNA reads as TGTGCCAGCAGCTTAAGGACAGGGTTAAGTGAAAAACTGTTTTTT.

The V call is TRBV6-6, the J call TRBJ1-4; TRBD1 agrees at 9 bases. The trim removed 6 bases at V and 6 bases at J, leaving 8 bases unmatched. CDR1 and CDR2 from the germline V gene are MNHNY and SVGAGI (reference sequence). This CDR3 spans 15 amino acids. CDR3 region: CASSEPGQGDEKLFF. The CDR3 nucleotides are TGTGCCAGCAGCGAACCGGGACAGGGAGATGAAAAACTGTTTTTT.